Following are 26 T cell receptor beta chains from one sample sequenced in a study of blood T cell repertoires in COVID-19. Some clones are missing from TCRdb's copy, which holds only in-frame ones; the method was immunoSEQ multiplex PCR. The sample consists of around 400,000 clones, around 87% of them appearing once. The specimen was peripheral blood. The receptor set was obtained from a woman aged 60 to 75 with COVID-19, enrolled during active disease.

V usage is TRBV4-1 and J usage is TRBJ2-7; D not certain. Germline V gene data show CDR1 as MGHRA and CDR2 as YSYEKL. Between the trimmed V and J ends, which lost 0 bases and 0 bases, there was a span of 9 bases. The CDR3 covers 15 residues. CDR3 sequence: CASSQDLYYSYEQYF. The DNA for the CDR3 is TGCGCCAGCAGCCAAGATCTCTATTACTCCTACGAGCAGTACTTC.

V usage is TRBV19 and J usage is TRBJ1-2; D not resolved. The germline gives CDR1 LNHDA, CDR2 SQIVND (reference sequence). V was clipped by 3 bases and J by 2 bases, with 13 bases between them. The CDR3 is made up of 15 amino acids. CDR3 amino acids: CASSIFGETNYGYTF. The CDR3 DNA reads TGTGCCAGTAGTATTTTCGGGGAAACGAACTATGGCTACACCTTC.

The genes are TRBV2 and TRBJ1-2; 8 positions match TRBD1. The CDR3 is made up of 15 amino acids. V shed 6 bases, J shed 0 bases, and the junction held 6 bases outside the gene matches. Germline values: CDR1 SNHLY, CDR2 FYNNEI. The CDR3 DNA sequence: TGTGCCAGCAGGGCAGGACAGGGCGCTAACTATGGCTACACCTTC. Its translation: CASRAGQGANYGYTF. Variable domain in full (rest from reference TRBV2 and TRBJ1-2): EPEVTQTPSHQVTQMGQEVILRCVPISNHLYFYWYRQILGQKVEFLVSFYNNEISEKSEIFDDQFSVERPDGSNFTLKIRSTKLEDSAMYFCASRAGQGANYGYTFGSGTRLTVV.

V gene TRBV28 combines with J gene TRBJ2-5; tentative D call: TRBD1 (6 bases). The germline gives CDR1 MDHEN, CDR2 SYDVKM. Between the trimmed V and J ends, which lost 6 bases and 3 bases, there was a span of 17 bases. CDR3 size: 15 residues. The CDR3 spells CASRKSMGQKETQYF. The DNA of the CDR3 is TGTGCCAGCAGAAAGAGTATGGGACAAAAAGAGACCCAGTACTTC. The variable domain in full, with the rest retrieved from reference TRBV28 and TRBJ2-5, is DVKVTQSSRYLVKRTGEKVFLECVQDMDHENMFWYRQDPGLGLRLIYFSYDVKMKEKGDIPEGYSVSREKKERFSLILESASTNQTSMYLCASRKSMGQKETQYFGPGTRLLVL.

This sequence joins TRBV5-1 and TRBJ1-5, with D hard to call. The CDR3 loop spans 13 amino acids. V lost 0 bases, J lost 7 bases, and 8 bases lay in between. CDR1 SGHRS and CDR2 YFSETQ come from the germline V gene. DNA for the CDR3: TGCGCCAGCAGCTTGGAGTTCGGGCAGCCCCAGCATTTT. Its protein is CASSLEFGQPQHF.

V usage is TRBV4-1 and J usage is TRBJ1-5, with 9 nucleotides matching TRBD1. Germline loops: CDR1 MGHRA, CDR2 YSYEKL. The CDR3 loop spans 16 amino acids. V gave up 1 base and J gave up 4 bases; unmatched junction bases: 5. The CDR3 loop is CASSQGDGQGNQPQHF. Written as DNA, the CDR3 is TGCGCCAGCAGCCAAGGGGATGGACAGGGGAATCAGCCCCAGCATTTT.

The chain carries TRBV24-1 and TRBJ1-2; D is unclear. Germline CDR1 reads KGHDR; CDR2 reads SFDVKD. The CDR3 has 14 residues. V was shortened by 2 bases and J by 4 bases, with 10 bases between the two germline ends. DNA of the CDR3: TGTGCCACCAGTGATTCGAATGGGCTCTATGGCTACACCTTC. This codes for CATSDSNGLYGYTF.

This sequence joins TRBV19 and TRBJ2-7, with a possible D match to TRBD2 (5 bases). The CDR3 is 13 amino acids. V lost 4 bases, J lost 3 bases, and 10 bases lay in between. Germline assignment: CDR1 LNHDA and CDR2 SQIVND (reference sequence). CDR3 loop: CASSKGGLYEQYF. The CDR3 DNA follows: TGTGCCAGTAGTAAAGGAGGTCTCTACGAGCAGTACTTC.

CDR3 protein: CASTGAGGTNTEAFF. CDR3 DNA: TGCGCCAGCACCGGCGCGGGGGGGACGAACACTGAAGCTTTCTTT. This chain links TRBV4-1 with TRBJ1-1; TRBD1 is a possible D gene (5 bases). Germline V gene sequence: CDR1 MGHRA, CDR2 YSYEKL. The V and J ends lost 7 bases and 1 base respectively, with 16 bases between them. This CDR3 has 15 residues.

The genes are TRBV10-3 and TRBJ2-1; TRBD1 matches 7 bases. The CDR3 has 16 amino acids. CDR1 ENHRY and CDR2 SYGVKD come from the germline V gene. The J segment lost 7 bases and the V segment lost 5 bases, leaving 14 bases of the junction unmatched. The CDR3 region has the DNA TGTGCCATCAGTACGACGGACAGGAATAACAGGAATGAGCAGTTCTTC. Its protein is CAISTTDRNNRNEQFF.

The rearrangement joins TRBV12-5 to TRBJ1-3; D is unclear. The CDR3 sequence is 13 residues long. Germline V gene sequence: CDR1 LGHNT, CDR2 FRNRAP. Deletions cut 6 bases from V and 3 bases from J, with 9 bases between. The CDR3 DNA reads TGTGCTAGTGGCTCGGAGGATGGAAACACCATATATTTT. This gives the protein CASGSEDGNTIYF.

The genes are TRBV9 and TRBJ1-1; TRBD1 matches at 9 bases. Germline V gives CDR1 SGDLS, CDR2 YYNGEE. CDR3 length equals 15 residues. With 3 bases clipped from V and 5 bases from J, the junction kept 8 bases outside the gene matches. CDR3: CASSEGGQGKTEAFF. CDR3 in DNA: TGTGCCAGCAGCGAGGGGGGACAGGGAAAAACTGAAGCTTTCTTT.

This clone was seen only once. This chain connects TRBV7-9 to TRBJ1-4; 11 nucleotides agree with TRBD1. CDR1 is SEHNR and CDR2 is FQNEAQ in the germline V gene (reference sequence). The CDR3 extends over 16 amino acids. Trimming at V came to 0 bases and at J to 8 bases, leaving 5 bases not matched to a gene. The CDR3 region has the DNA TGTGCCAGCAGCTTAGCGACGGGACAGGGGGGAGAAAAACTGTTTTTT. This translates into CASSLATGQGGEKLFF. The whole variable domain, remainder taken from reference TRBV7-9 and TRBJ1-4, is DTGVSQNPRHKITKRGQNVTFRCDPISEHNRLYWYRQTLGQGPEFLTYFQNEAQLEKSRLLSDRFSAERPKGSFSTLEIQRTEQGDSAMYLCASSLATGQGGEKLFFGSGTQLSVL.

This chain uses TRBV7-6 with TRBJ2-1; a weak D match, TRBD2 (6 bases). This CDR3 has 16 amino acids. Between the trimmed V and J ends, which lost 4 bases and 4 bases, there was a span of 17 bases. Germline assignment: CDR1 SGHVS and CDR2 FNYEAQ. DNA for the CDR3: TGTGCCAGCAGCTCTCCGGGACTCCCACGTTACAATGAGCAGTTCTTC. Encoded protein: CASSSPGLPRYNEQFF.

The CDR3 reads CASRMFGGAFF. DNA for the CDR3: TGTGCCAGCAGAATGTTCGGGGGAGCTTTCTTT. This sequence joins TRBV2 and TRBJ1-1, with D possibly matching TRBD1 (5 bases). The CDR3 has 11 residues. CDR1 and CDR2 from the germline V gene are SNHLY and FYNNEI. V lost 6 bases and J lost 10, with 12 bases in between. The entire variable domain, with the rest obtained from reference TRBV2 and TRBJ1-1, is as follows: EPEVTQTPSHQVTQMGQEVILRCVPISNHLYFYWYRQILGQKVEFLVSFYNNEISEKSEIFDDQFSVERPDGSNFTLKIRSTKLEDSAMYFCASRMFGGAFFGQGTRLTVV.

The chain links TRBV5-5 to TRBJ1-4, with D perhaps matching TRBD1 (5 bases). V lost 4 bases to trimming and J lost 10 bases, with 23 bases between them. The CDR3 consists of 16 residues. Germline CDR1 is SGHKS and CDR2 is YYEKEE (reference sequence). The CDR3 spells CASSDRVRGAEGKLFF. The CDR3, as DNA: TGTGCCAGCAGCGACCGAGTTAGGGGCGCCGAAGGAAAACTGTTTTTT.

This chain uses TRBV6-5 with TRBJ2-1, with a weak D call TRBD1 (6 bases). The CDR3 is made up of 14 amino acids. V lost 10 bases and J 4 bases, leaving 17 bases between the germline ends. Per the germline V gene, CDR1 is MNHEY and CDR2 is SVGAGI. CDR3 protein: CATTRDGTYNEQFF. In DNA, the CDR3 is TGTGCCACCACTCGGGACGGGACATACAATGAGCAGTTCTTC.

This sequence joins TRBV19 and TRBJ1-1; TRBD1 might be the D (6 bases). Trimming took off 5 bases at V and 5 bases at J, with 9 bases between the two ends. CDR3 size: 12 residues. The germline gives CDR1 LNHDA, CDR2 SQIVND (reference sequence). The CDR3 nucleotides are TGTGCCAGTAGTCAGGGGAATACTGAAGCTTTCTTT. It codes for CASSQGNTEAFF.

This clone was detected a few times. This sequence joins TRBV7-9 and TRBJ1-3; D may be TRBD1 (6 bases). V was clipped by 8 bases and J by 0 bases, with 14 bases between them. CDR3 length: 15 amino acids. Germline assignment: CDR1 SEHNR and CDR2 FQNEAQ (reference sequence). CDR3 DNA: TGTGCCAGCCAACAGGGTGAGACCTCTGGAAACACCATATATTTT. Amino acid sequence: CASQQGETSGNTIYF.

CDR3 nucleotide sequence: TGTGCCAGCAGCCGCGTCGGGGGGGTAGGCCCAGAGACCCAGTACTTC. Translating gives CASSRVGGVGPETQYF. The genes are TRBV3-1 (or the pseudogene TRBV3-2) and TRBJ2-5; TRBD2 matches 8 bases. This CDR3 has 16 amino acids. Germline V gene data show CDR1 as LGHDT and CDR2 as YNNKEL (reference sequence). After removal of 4 bases from V and 4 bases from J, the junction contained 11 bases not matched to a gene.

This rearrangement joins TRBV5-8 to TRBJ2-3; no definite D call. The CDR3 has 11 amino acids. The germline CDR1 and CDR2 sequences are SGHTS and YDEGEE. The V gene lost 5 bases and the J gene lost 5 bases, with 6 bases spanning the gap. CDR3 loop: CASSLKDTQYF. In DNA, the CDR3 is TGTGCCAGCAGTCTAAAAGATACGCAGTATTTT.

About this clone itself: This sample includes further DNA sequences coding for the same CDR3. The CDR3: CSASRGNYGYTF. The CDR3 coding sequence is TGCAGTGCTAGTCGGGGGAACTATGGCTACACCTTC. This chain links TRBV20-1 with TRBJ1-2; TRBD1 might be the D (5 bases). The CDR3 extends over 12 amino acids. Trimming took 3 bases from V and 2 from J, leaving 7 bases between them. Germline-derived CDR1 and CDR2 are DFQATT and SNEGSKA (reference sequence).

This chain links TRBV30 with TRBJ1-5, with 7 nucleotides matching TRBD1. The germline CDR1 and CDR2 sequences are GTSNPN and SVGIG (reference sequence). This CDR3 is 23 amino acids long. V dropped 1 base and J dropped 3; count of bases not matched to a gene: 30. This CDR3 is CAWSARRGNTLQGNWADNQPQHF. As DNA, the CDR3 is TGTGCCTGGAGTGCCCGACGGGGCAACACTCTACAGGGGAATTGGGCCGACAATCAGCCCCAGCATTTT.

J is TRBJ1-5 and V is TRBV28; D perhaps matches TRBD1 (5 bases). The CDR3 is 18 residues long. Per the germline V gene, CDR1 is MDHEN and CDR2 is SYDVKM. V was trimmed by 2 bases and J by 0 bases, leaving 17 bases between them. The chain's CDR3 is CASSLIRGGGASNQPQHF. Here the CDR3 DNA reads TGTGCCAGCAGTTTAATCCGGGGAGGAGGGGCTAGCAATCAGCCCCAGCATTTT.

The chain joins TRBV19 to TRBJ1-1, with D hard to call. Germline CDR1 is LNHDA and CDR2 is SQIVND (reference sequence). Trimming took 8 bases from V and 0 from J, leaving 7 bases between them. CDR3 length: 12 amino acids. The CDR3, as DNA: TGTGCCAGTTTTAACATGAACACTGAAGCTTTCTTT. It translates to CASFNMNTEAFF.

CDR3: CASSISGGAGNYGYTF. The DNA of the CDR3 is TGTGCCAGTAGTATATCAGGGGGCGCCGGTAACTATGGCTACACCTTC. This chain uses TRBV19 with TRBJ1-2, with 8 nucleotides matching TRBD1. The CDR3 covers 16 residues. Trimming took 2 bases from V and 1 from J; bases not matched to a gene: 6. Germline CDR1 and CDR2: LNHDA and SQIVND (reference sequence).